This T cell receptor beta chain was recorded in a study of regulatory T cells in long-lasting Graves disease. This clonotype has just a few counts. Assembly of TCR beta libraries relied on iRepertoire HTBI primers together with Arm-PCR of CDR3 regions. TCRdb ran MiXCR on the multiplex PCR reads and lists one entry per CDR3 protein. This sample has more than 400,000 distinct CDR3 sequences, with about 16% found just once. Time point reported: newly diagnosed GD, antithyroid drugs for less than 3 months. Extracted RNA from PBMCs served as the source of the TCR library. This sample also appeared in a second study, on T cells in Graves' hyperthyroidism and ophthalmopathy. Per that study: Together with thyroid ultrasound, orbital computed tomography, serum thyroxine and TRAb, clinical symptoms were used for diagnoses.

The sequence derives from a man between 35 and 55 years old with Graves disease. The sample was peripheral blood mononuclear cells (PBMCs), taken at new diagnosis, from a patient treated with antithyroid drugs.

The chain's CDR3 is CAILSSYTGELFF. The CDR3 DNA is TGTGCCATCCTCAGCTCCTACACCGGGGAGCTGTTTTTT. The genes are TRBV7-9 and TRBJ2-2; D gene uncertain. The CDR3 runs 13 residues. CDR1 and CDR2 from the germline V gene are SEHNR and FQNEAQ (reference sequence). Trimming removed 10 bases at V and 3 bases at J, with 12 bases between.